This is a list of T cell receptor beta chains from one sample in a study of blood T cell repertoires in COVID-19. The method was immunoSEQ multiplex PCR; TCRdb's version includes in-frame clones alone and lacks a portion of them. The data hold over 85,000 clones, with about 91% observed a single time. The source material was peripheral blood. These receptors originate from a woman in her sixties or seventies with acute or convalescent COVID-19. Both conserved end residues are part of each CDR3. The D gene is left open where the match is weak. Expanded clones are given a class, and other clones once, few, many or no size at all.

d_gene	j_gene	len	abundance	v_gene	CDR3aa	CDR3nt
-	TRBJ1-2	14	few	TRBV2	CASRPLGQGNGYTF	TGTGCCAGCAGACCGCTCGGGCAGGGGAATGGCTACACCTTC
TRBD1	TRBJ1-1	12	-	TRBV12-3/TRBV12-4	CASSHGQGEAFF	TGTGCCAGCAGTCATGGACAGGGAGAAGCTTTCTTT
-	TRBJ2-7	13	-	TRBV4-1	CASSPGTGWEQYF	TGCGCCAGCAGCCCTGGAACAGGCTGGGAGCAGTACTTC
-	TRBJ2-6	15	-	TRBV19	CASRLAGAGANVLTF	TGTGCCAGCAGGCTGGCAGGGGCTGGGGCCAACGTCCTGACTTTC
TRBD2	TRBJ2-3	12	-	TRBV2	CAILAGADTQYF	TGTGCCATACTAGCGGGCGCAGATACGCAGTATTTT
-	TRBJ2-3	13	-	TRBV18	CASSPPSTDTQYF	TGTGCCAGCTCACCCCCTAGCACAGATACGCAGTATTTT
-	TRBJ1-2	15	-	TRBV21-1	CASSPRDGVNYGYTF	TGTGCCAGCAGCCCGCGGGACGGAGTTAACTATGGCTACACCTTC
TRBD1	TRBJ1-1	14	few	TRBV28	CASSAQGANTEAFF	TGTGCCAGCAGTGCGCAGGGGGCAAATACTGAAGCTTTCTTT
-	TRBJ2-5	15	-	TRBV19	CASSITRGRQETQYF	TGTGCCAGTAGTATCACCCGGGGGAGACAAGAGACCCAGTACTTC
-	TRBJ1-1	13	-	TRBV5-1	CASSLVSNTEAFF	TGCGCCAGCAGCTTGGTGTCAAACACTGAAGCTTTCTTT
TRBD1	TRBJ1-2	13	-	TRBV5-8	CASSLGGSDGYTF	TGTGCCAGCAGCTTAGGGGGCTCGGATGGCTACACCTTC
TRBD2	TRBJ2-2	15	-	TRBV6-5	CASLSLAGDTGELFF	TGTGCCAGCCTCTCACTGGCGGGGGACACCGGGGAGCTGTTTTTT
TRBD1	TRBJ1-5	12	-	TRBV6-5	CASSPGQDAVHF	TGTGCCAGCAGCCCCGGACAGGATGCCGTCCATTTT
TRBD1	TRBJ1-6	16	-	TRBV5-1	CASSATGVDNFSPLHF	TGCGCCAGCAGCGCTACAGGGGTCGATAACTTTTCACCCCTCCACTTT
TRBD2	TRBJ2-1	15	-	TRBV28	CASSRSGSSYNEQFF	TGTGCCAGCAGTCGCAGCGGGAGCTCCTACAATGAGCAGTTCTTC
TRBD2	TRBJ2-1	19	-	TRBV7-9	CASSPRTSGSRYSYNEQFF	TGTGCCAGCAGCCCCCGGACTAGCGGGAGTCGTTACTCCTACAATGAGCAGTTCTTC
TRBD1	TRBJ1-2	13	few	TRBV5-1	CASSLRQGAGYTF	TGCGCCAGCAGCTTAAGACAGGGGGCTGGCTACACCTTC
-	TRBJ1-2	12	-	TRBV12-3/TRBV12-4	CASTLTGYGYTF	TGTGCCAGCACCCTGACAGGATACGGCTACACCTTC
-	TRBJ2-1	12	-	TRBV7-2	CASSLDRSEQFF	TGTGCCAGCAGCTTAGATCGTAGTGAGCAGTTCTTC
-	TRBJ2-7	13	-	TRBV3-1/TRBV3-2	CASSLTGVYEQYF	TGTGCCAGCAGCCTCACGGGTGTCTACGAGCAGTACTTC
TRBD1	TRBJ1-1	16	-	TRBV28	CASSFRTGVMNTEAFF	TGTGCCAGCAGTTTTCGGACAGGCGTAATGAACACTGAAGCTTTCTTT
TRBD1	TRBJ2-1	12	once	TRBV29-1	CSVTTGANEQFF	TGCAGCGTCACGACAGGGGCCAATGAGCAGTTCTTC
-	TRBJ1-5	14	-	TRBV30	CAWSAIHSNQPQHF	TGTGCCTGGAGTGCCATCCATAGCAATCAGCCCCAGCATTTT
-	TRBJ1-2	12	-	TRBV28	CASSLRNYGYTF	TGTGCCAGCAGTCTCAGGAACTATGGCTACACCTTC
-	TRBJ2-5	14	once	TRBV15	CATSRDVAGETQYF	TGTGCCACCAGCAGAGATGTGGCGGGGGAGACCCAGTACTTC
-	TRBJ1-2	12	few	TRBV27	CASSRGPDGYTF	TGTGCCAGCAGTAGAGGCCCGGATGGCTACACCTTC